These 26 T cell receptor beta chains originate from one sample sequenced in a study of T cells in localized non-small cell lung cancer (dated by TCRdb to about 2020). The library was produced with the immunoSEQ multiplex PCR assay. TCRdb holds this immuneACCESS table with in-frame rearrangements only. Some clones are missing; in checked studies, unresolved V genes explain under half, and the rest has no known cause. The sample data list fewer than 35,000 clones, and approximately 84% of these were observed just once. Of the sample, roughly 4.2% falls within the top ten clones. The sequencing here drew on peripheral blood, taken before any cancer treatment. Receptor source: a male donor older than 55 with stage III lung adenocarcinoma.

The rearrangement uses TRBV5-4 and TRBJ2-5; 10 nucleotides match TRBD2. This CDR3 comprises 15 residues. Germline V lookup: CDR1 SGHNT, CDR2 YYREEE (reference sequence). The V segment lost 4 bases and the J segment 4 bases; nucleotides outside the gene matches: 7. CDR3 nucleotide sequence: TGTGCCAGCAGCCCGGAACTAGCGGGGAGAGAGACCCAGTACTTC. It translates to CASSPELAGRETQYF.

V is TRBV11-2 and J is TRBJ2-7; D perhaps matches TRBD1 (6 bases). The germline gives CDR1 SGHAT, CDR2 FQNNGV. Trimming pared 6 bases from V and 6 bases from J, leaving 15 bases between. This CDR3 has 13 amino acids. DNA of the CDR3: TGTGCCAGCAGTTTCCCGACAGGAACCGAGCAGTACTTC. Protein product: CASSFPTGTEQYF. The complete variable domain, with remaining parts taken from reference TRBV11-2 and TRBJ2-7, reads EAGVAQSPRYKIIEKRQSVAFWCNPISGHATLYWYQQILGQGPKLLIQFQNNGVVDDSQLPKDRFSAERLKGVDSTLKIQPAKLEDSAVYLCASSFPTGTEQYFGPGTRLTVT.

This chain uses TRBV19 with TRBJ1-5; D is undetermined. The CDR3 sequence is 13 residues long. The germline V gene encodes CDR1 LNHDA and CDR2 SQIVND (reference sequence). V lost 7 bases and J lost 4, with 11 bases in between. CDR3 in amino acids: CASTLGENQPQHF. In nucleotides, the CDR3 is TGTGCCAGTACCCTCGGGGAGAATCAGCCCCAGCATTTT.

The CDR3 DNA sequence: TGCAGCGTTGAGTCTGGGGTCGAGACCCAGTACTTC. Amino acid sequence: CSVESGVETQYF. The chain joins TRBV29-1 to TRBJ2-5; the D is unclear. In germline, CDR1 is SQVTM, CDR2 ANQGSEA. The CDR3 loop spans 12 amino acids. V was shortened by 3 bases and J by 5 bases, with 10 bases between the two germline ends.

This clone has a handful of counts. The chain recombines TRBV29-1 with TRBJ2-3; D possibly corresponds to TRBD2 (5 bases). There are 13 residues in the CDR3. Trimming shortened V by 4 bases and J by 1 base, and 9 bases separated the two germline ends. Germline CDR1 reads SQVTM; CDR2 reads ANQGSEA. In nucleotides, the CDR3 is TGCAGCGTTGCCCCGAGGGGCACAGATACGCAGTATTTT. This translates into CSVAPRGTDTQYF.

A word on this clone: At one end the junction does not follow the germline gene, possibly because of a read error. The chain carries TRBV7-7 and TRBJ2-1; TRBD2 matches 11 bases. Germline-derived CDR1 and CDR2 are SSHAT and FNYEAQ (reference sequence). There are 16 residues in the CDR3. CDR3 protein: CASSEGTSGSYNEQFF. Here the CDR3 DNA reads TGTGCTAGCAGCGAAGGGACTAGCGGATCTTACAATGAGCAGTTCTTC.

This sequence joins TRBV7-9 and TRBJ2-7; perhaps TRBD2 as D (6 bases). There are 16 residues in the CDR3. V dropped 5 bases and J dropped 6 bases, with 23 bases sitting between them. Germline loops: CDR1 SEHNR, CDR2 FQNEAQ (reference sequence). Here the CDR3 reads CASSPTLLRQGGEQYF. In DNA form, the CDR3 reads TGTGCCAGCAGCCCCACCCTACTTAGGCAGGGAGGCGAGCAGTACTTC.

V is TRBV9 and J is TRBJ1-5; D gene uncertain. V lost 4 bases to trimming and J lost 2 bases, with 10 bases between them. CDR3 length: 14 amino acids. Germline CDR1 SGDLS, CDR2 YYNGEE. The CDR3 region has the DNA TGTGCCAGCAGCCATTCTGGGGGCAATCAGCCCCAGCATTTT. It translates to CASSHSGGNQPQHF.

The genes are TRBV9 and TRBJ1-1; 7 bases line up with TRBD1. The CDR3 is 16 amino acids. After removal of 0 bases from V and 6 bases from J, the junction contained 11 bases not matched to a gene. CDR1 is SGDLS and CDR2 is YYNGEE in the germline V gene. Written as DNA, the CDR3 is TGTGCCAGCAGCGTAGGTTCGGCGGCAGGGACAGCTGAAGCTTTCTTT. Protein sequence: CASSVGSAAGTAEAFF.

CDR3 nucleotide sequence: TGTGCCAGCAGTTTGTACCCGGGACCAATAGCTTATTCGCAGTATTTT. Translating gives CASSLYPGPIAYSQYF. This chain connects TRBV28 to TRBJ2-3; D might be TRBD1 or TRBD2, each matching 5 bases. Deletions cut 3 bases from V and 10 bases from J, with 23 bases between. The CDR3 contains 16 residues. Looked up from germline, CDR1 is MDHEN and CDR2 is SYDVKM.

The chain carries TRBV28 and TRBJ1-5, with 7 bases lining up with TRBD1. Germline V gene data show CDR1 as MDHEN and CDR2 as SYDVKM. With 4 bases clipped from V and 7 bases from J, the junction kept 7 bases outside the gene matches. The CDR3 spans 14 residues. The CDR3 DNA reads TGTGCCAGCAGTTCAACAGGGGAGCGGCAGCCCCAGCATTTT. Translation gives CASSSTGERQPQHF.

The chain recombines TRBV19 with TRBJ2-1, with D possibly matching TRBD2 (5 bases). From germline, CDR1 is LNHDA and CDR2 SQIVND (reference sequence). Trimming removed 3 bases at V and 8 bases at J, with 23 bases between. This CDR3 contains 17 residues. The CDR3 is CASSIREPHADFDEQFF. CDR3 nucleotide sequence: TGTGCCAGTAGTATCCGGGAACCTCACGCCGACTTCGATGAGCAGTTCTTC.

In regard to this clone: One junction end disagrees with the germline gene, perhaps due to a read error. The CDR3 loop reads CASSLSRLAGEGAGSF. The CDR3 region has the DNA TGTGCCAGCAGCTTATCAAGACTAGCGGGAGAAGGGGCGGGGTCCTTC. V gene TRBV5-6 combines with J gene TRBJ2-7, with 12 bases fitting TRBD2. The germline CDR1 and CDR2 sequences are SGHDT and YYEEEE. The CDR3 totals 16 residues.

This rearrangement joins TRBV5-1 to TRBJ1-6; the D is unclear. This CDR3 is 16 amino acids long. Trimming took off 0 bases at V and 0 bases at J, with 7 bases between the two ends. Germline lookup yields CDR1 SGHRS and CDR2 YFSETQ. The CDR3 DNA reads as TGCGCCAGCAGCTTGGACGGAAGCTCCTATAATTCACCCCTCCACTTT. Residues: CASSLDGSSYNSPLHF.

The chain combines TRBV6-6 with TRBJ2-7; the D gene is possibly TRBD2 (6 bases). V gave up 7 bases and J gave up 6 bases, with 16 bases separating them. Per the germline V gene, CDR1 is MNHNY and CDR2 is SVGAGI (reference sequence). CDR3 size: 13 residues. CDR3 sequence (DNA): TGTGCCAGCACGTTGCTGGGGGGTCGCGAGCAGTACTTC. It is translated as CASTLLGGREQYF.

This chain uses TRBV9 with TRBJ2-2, with TRBD1 matching 9 bases. CDR1 and CDR2 from the germline V gene are SGDLS and YYNGEE. This CDR3 spans 15 amino acids. Losses at the gene ends were 2 bases for V and 5 bases for J; bases not matched to a gene: 4. The CDR3 protein is CASSVGQGRTGELFF. The CDR3 DNA is TGTGCCAGCAGCGTCGGACAGGGGAGGACCGGGGAGCTGTTTTTT.

Remarks on this clone: At the DNA level, this CDR3 is encoded by other sequences in the same sample as well. The CDR3: CASSEEGGTRMGYGYTF. The CDR3 nucleotides read TGTGCCAGCAGTGAAGAGGGAGGGACTCGAATGGGCTATGGCTACACCTTC. The chain combines TRBV6-1 with TRBJ1-2, with TRBD1 as a possible D gene (5 bases). Trimming pared 1 base from V and 4 bases from J, leaving 19 bases between. Germline V gene lookup returns CDR1 MNHNS and CDR2 SASEGT. The CDR3 has 17 residues.

The V call is TRBV5-1, the J call TRBJ1-5; D not certain. Germline values: CDR1 SGHRS, CDR2 YFSETQ. The V and J ends lost 4 bases and 0 bases respectively, with 17 bases between them. The CDR3 loop spans 17 amino acids. The CDR3 nucleotides are TGCGCCAGCAGCCCCCGGAGCGAGCCTTATAGCAATCAGCCCCAGCATTTT. Translating it yields CASSPRSEPYSNQPQHF.

The chain uses TRBV5-4 and TRBJ1-4; tentatively, D is TRBD1 (6 bases). CDR1 and CDR2 from the germline V gene are SGHNT and YYREEE (reference sequence). Trimming cost V 2 bases and J 4 bases, with 9 bases left between them. The CDR3 length is 14 residues. DNA for the CDR3: TGTGCCAGCAGCTTAGACAGGCTTAATGAAAAACTGTTTTTT. It translates to CASSLDRLNEKLFF.

V is TRBV7-8 and J is TRBJ2-3; the D gene is possibly TRBD1 (5 bases). Between the trimmed V and J ends, which lost 11 bases and 3 bases, there was a span of 24 bases. CDR3 length: 16 residues. Germline lookup yields CDR1 SGHVS and CDR2 FQNEAQ. Here the CDR3 reads CAVDAAGSSRTDTQYF. CDR3 in DNA: TGTGCCGTCGATGCGGCAGGGTCGTCTCGAACAGATACGCAGTATTTT.

This clone was recorded once. The gene calls are TRBV7-2 and TRBJ2-3, with unresolved D. Germline loops: CDR1 SGHTA, CDR2 FQGNSA. The V end was cut by 0 bases, the J end by 0 bases, with 4 bases between. This CDR3 comprises 14 residues. This CDR3 reads CASSLAFSTDTQYF. For the CDR3, the DNA is TGTGCCAGCAGCTTAGCTTTTAGCACAGATACGCAGTATTTT. Using reference TRBV7-2 and TRBJ2-3 for the parts outside the CDR3, the full variable domain is GAGVSQSPSNKVTEKGKDVELRCDPISGHTALYWYRQSLGQGLEFLIYFQGNSAPDKSGLPSDRFSAERTGGSVSTLTIQRTQQEDSAVYLCASSLAFSTDTQYFGPGTRLTVL.

The V and J genes are TRBV28 and TRBJ1-6, with a possible D match to TRBD1 (5 bases). The CDR3 runs 14 residues. Germline loops: CDR1 MDHEN, CDR2 SYDVKM. CDR3 region: CAEQEGLYNSPLHF. The CDR3, as DNA: TGTGCGGAGCAAGAGGGGTTGTATAATTCACCCCTCCACTTT.

The V gene is TRBV11-2, the J gene TRBJ2-4; TRBD1 or TRBD2 may be the D gene (5 bases each). The CDR3 extends over 19 amino acids. CDR1 and CDR2 from the germline V gene are SGHAT and FQNNGV. Trimming took off 4 bases at V and 0 bases at J, with 22 bases between the two ends. CDR3 nucleotide sequence: TGTGCCAGCAGCTATCCACGGGGACGTACAGCTCTAGCCAAAAACATTCAGTACTTC. Its translation: CASSYPRGRTALAKNIQYF. The whole variable domain, remainder taken from reference TRBV11-2 and TRBJ2-4, is EAGVAQSPRYKIIEKRQSVAFWCNPISGHATLYWYQQILGQGPKLLIQFQNNGVVDDSQLPKDRFSAERLKGVDSTLKIQPAKLEDSAVYLCASSYPRGRTALAKNIQYFGAGTRLSVL.

This chain uses TRBV6-6 with TRBJ1-1, with 10 bases identical to TRBD1. Germline values: CDR1 MNHNY, CDR2 SVGAGI (reference sequence). Trimming took 2 bases from V and 6 from J; bases not matched to a gene: 6. The CDR3 is 15 amino acids. Here the CDR3 reads CASSYQGTGAAEAFF. The CDR3 coding sequence is TGTGCCAGCAGTTACCAAGGGACAGGGGCCGCTGAAGCTTTCTTT.

This clone was recorded only once. The CDR3 nucleotides are TGTGCCTGGAGTCTAGGTAGGGGGGGCGCAAATAATTCACCCCTCCACTTT. It translates to CAWSLGRGGANNSPLHF. The V and J genes are TRBV30 and TRBJ1-6; D is perhaps TRBD1 (6 bases). Per germline, CDR1 GTSNPN and CDR2 SVGIG (reference sequence). V was clipped by 2 bases and J by 5 bases, with 19 bases between them. The CDR3 totals 17 residues. Full variable domain (outside the CDR3, taken from reference TRBV30 and TRBJ1-6): SQTIHQWPATLVQPVGSPLSLECTVEGTSNPNLYWYRQAAGRGLQLLFYSVGIGQISSEVPQNLSASRPQDRQFILSSKKLLLSDSGFYLCAWSLGRGGANNSPLHFGNGTRLTVT.

This clone was picked up a small number of times. CDR3 loop: CSVGGIYGYTF. The CDR3 nucleotides read TGCAGCGTTGGTGGTATTTATGGCTACACCTTC. The V and J genes are TRBV29-1 and TRBJ1-2; D is uncertain. CDR1 is SQVTM, CDR2 ANQGSEA, per germline. The CDR3 loop spans 11 amino acids. V lost 4 bases, J lost 5 bases, and 8 bases lay in between. Drawing the rest from reference TRBV29-1 and TRBJ1-2, the complete variable domain is SAVISQKPSRDICQRGTSLTIQCQVDSQVTMMFWYRQQPGQSLTLIATANQGSEATYESGFVIDKFPISRPNLTFSTLTVSNMSPEDSSIYLCSVGGIYGYTFGSGTRLTVV.